The present TCR beta chain was sequenced within a study of CD8 T cells in ankylosing spondylitis. TCRdb ran MiXCR on the 5' RACE reads and lists one entry per CDR3 protein. This sample yields a few hundred thousand distinct CDR3 sequences, of which 18% are seen a single time; around 32% belongs to the top ten. The V gene end was trimmed by 4 bases and the J gene end by 5 bases; junction bases not matched to a gene: 6. The CDR3 extends over 14 amino acids. The origin of this receptor is a male donor with ankylosing spondylitis or in good health (not recorded which). This chain connects TRBV12-3 or TRBV12-4 to TRBJ2-3; 7 positions match TRBD2. The sample comprised blood, either unsorted or a sorted T cell fraction (not recorded which). CDR3 sequence (DNA): TGTGCCAGCAGTTCTGCGGGAGTACTAGATACGCAGTATTTT. Translation: CASSSAGVLDTQYF.